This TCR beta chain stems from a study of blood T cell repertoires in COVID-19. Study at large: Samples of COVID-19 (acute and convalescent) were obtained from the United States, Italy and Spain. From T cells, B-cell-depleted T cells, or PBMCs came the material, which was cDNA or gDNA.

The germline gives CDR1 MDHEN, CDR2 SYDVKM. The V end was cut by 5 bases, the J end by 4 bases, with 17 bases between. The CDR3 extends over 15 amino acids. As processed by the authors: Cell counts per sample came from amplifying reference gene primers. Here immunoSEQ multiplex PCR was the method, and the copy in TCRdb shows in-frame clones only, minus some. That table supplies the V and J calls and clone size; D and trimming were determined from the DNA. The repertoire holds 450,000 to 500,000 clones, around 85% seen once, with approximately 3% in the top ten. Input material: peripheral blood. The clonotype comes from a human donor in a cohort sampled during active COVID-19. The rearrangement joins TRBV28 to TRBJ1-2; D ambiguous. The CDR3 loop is CASSLPSGRVYGYTF. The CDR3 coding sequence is TGTGCCAGCAGTCTTCCAAGTGGGCGCGTCTATGGCTACACCTTC.